Below, one T cell receptor (beta chain) is given with its context. The sample belongs to a study of patients and donors after allogeneic stem cell transplantation. The germline V gene has CDR1 KGHDR and CDR2 SFDVKD. The CDR3 is 15 amino acids. V gave up 5 bases and J gave up 6 bases, with 15 bases separating them. MiXCR, run by TCRdb on the RT-PCR reads, gives a single entry per CDR3 protein. Of 410,000 or so distinct CDR3 sequences listed, 16% are singletons. The clonotype originates from a human donor who was either an allogeneic HSCT recipient or a stem cell or donor lymphocyte infusion donor (not recorded which). It is not recorded whose cells these are; they may come from a transplant donor. V usage is TRBV24-1 and J usage is TRBJ2-2, with TRBD2 as a possible D gene (5 bases). Sequences were obtained from blood, either unsorted or a sorted T cell fraction (not recorded which). The CDR3: CATSVPGTPPGELFF. DNA for the CDR3: TGTGCCACCAGTGTCCCGGGAACCCCTCCCGGGGAGCTGTTTTTT.